The clone carrying this T cell receptor beta chain was seen many times. This CDR3 contains 13 residues. Germline assignment: CDR1 SGHTA and CDR2 FQGNSA. V dropped 4 bases and J dropped 3; count of bases not matched to a gene: 3. A TCRbeta library incorporating unique molecular identifiers was prepared. One entry per CDR3 protein results from TCRdb running MiXCR on the PCR reads. The table lists over 400,000 distinct CDR3 sequences, 12% of them singletons. The data were obtained in a study of T-cell reconstitution after alpha-beta-depleted transplantation in children. The J gene is TRBJ2-7, the V gene TRBV7-2; TRBD1 matches at 7 bases. The TCR comes from a human donor who donated a stem cell graft to a child with combined immunodeficiency. The source was PBMCs from the stem cell graft donor, collected from the stem cell graft. The CDR3 here is CASSWGQLYEQYF. In DNA, the CDR3 is TGTGCCAGCAGCTGGGGACAGCTCTACGAGCAGTACTTC.